This entry lists 10 T cell receptor beta chains sequenced from one sample in a study of blood T cell repertoires in COVID-19. Produced via immunoSEQ multiplex PCR; TCRdb's table is partial and in-frame only. Here the sample spans about 62,000 clones, about nine tenths being singletons. The sequenced sample consisted of peripheral blood. The receptors were gathered from a human donor in a cohort sampled during active COVID-19.

This chain links TRBV7-2 with TRBJ1-1; tentatively, D is TRBD1 (6 bases). Germline V CDR1 and CDR2: SGHTA, FQGNSA. This CDR3 spans 14 amino acids. V shed 3 bases and J shed 1 base, with 9 bases lying between them. The CDR3 nucleotides are TGTGCCAGCAGCTTCGGACAGTCGAACACTGAAGCTTTCTTT. It yields the protein CASSFGQSNTEAFF.

The CDR3, as DNA: TGTGCCAGCAGCTTCGGGACAGCTAATCAGCCCCAGCATTTT. Translated, it gives CASSFGTANQPQHF. V usage is TRBV7-2 and J usage is TRBJ1-5; 7 bases are shared with TRBD1. Germline CDR1 and CDR2: SGHTA and FQGNSA. The V and J ends lost 3 bases and 4 bases, in that order; junction bases with no gene match: 3. This CDR3 region has 14 residues.

The chain uses TRBV19 and TRBJ2-7, with TRBD1 matching over 8 bases. The CDR3 is made up of 16 amino acids. Trimming took 5 bases from V and 5 from J; bases not matched to a gene: 14. Germline assignment: CDR1 LNHDA and CDR2 SQIVND (reference sequence). The CDR3 region has the DNA TGTGCCAGTAGTCCCCGGGGCAGGGGGCAGTCCGACGAGCAGTACTTC. This translates into CASSPRGRGQSDEQYF.

This clone came up once. V gene TRBV7-8 combines with J gene TRBJ2-6; tentative D call: TRBD2 (6 bases). This CDR3 region has 18 residues. Per germline, CDR1 SGHVS and CDR2 FQNEAQ. V shed 0 bases and J shed 0 bases, with 12 bases lying between them. CDR3 sequence: CASSLAEGGLSGANVLTF. The CDR3 DNA sequence: TGTGCCAGCAGCTTAGCGGAGGGCGGCCTCTCTGGGGCCAACGTCCTGACTTTC.

The chain combines TRBV12-5 with TRBJ2-7; 7 bases map to TRBD1. The V gene end was trimmed by 2 bases and the J gene end by 5 bases; junction bases not matched to a gene: 0. The CDR3 has 12 amino acids. Germline-derived CDR1 and CDR2 are LGHNT and FRNRAP. This chain's CDR3 is CASGLTGDEQYF. Here the CDR3 DNA reads TGTGCTAGTGGTTTGACAGGGGACGAGCAGTACTTC.

The V call is TRBV29-1, the J call TRBJ1-5; D possibly corresponds to TRBD1 (5 bases). The CDR3 loop spans 17 amino acids. V was shortened by 8 bases and J by 4 bases, with 27 bases between the two germline ends. Germline lookup yields CDR1 SQVTM and CDR2 ANQGSEA. This CDR3 reads CSLTFGTQNPPNQPQHF. In DNA form, the CDR3 reads TGCAGCCTGACGTTCGGGACTCAGAATCCCCCGAATCAGCCCCAGCATTTT.

The chain uses TRBV6-5 and TRBJ1-4; 9 nucleotides agree with TRBD1. The CDR3 has 14 amino acids. Germline CDR1 is MNHEY and CDR2 is SVGAGI. V shed 5 bases, J shed 7 bases, and the junction held 5 bases outside the gene matches. DNA of the CDR3: TGTGCCAGCAGTAGGACAGGGGAAGTTGAAAAACTGTTTTTT. Translated, it gives CASSRTGEVEKLFF.

The rearrangement joins TRBV7-2 to TRBJ2-3; the D gene is possibly TRBD2 (5 bases). CDR1 and CDR2 (germline): SGHTA, FQGNSA. Trimming removed 5 bases from V and 0 bases from J, with 12 bases in between. CDR3 size: 15 residues. For the CDR3, the DNA is TGTGCCAGCAGCCCACAGACTACTAGCACAGATACGCAGTATTTT. Amino acid sequence: CASSPQTTSTDTQYF.

This rearrangement joins TRBV3-1 (or the pseudogene TRBV3-2) to TRBJ1-6; D ambiguous. Per germline, CDR1 LGHDT and CDR2 YNNKEL (reference sequence). Trimming took off 1 base at V and 2 bases at J, with 9 bases between the two ends. This CDR3 is 16 amino acids long. The CDR3 coding sequence is TGTGCCAGCAGCCAAGGGGAGGTAACCTATAATTCACCCCTCCACTTT. This codes for CASSQGEVTYNSPLHF.

The J gene is TRBJ2-7, the V gene TRBV2; D might be TRBD1 (6 bases). CDR3 length: 13 amino acids. Trimming took off 6 bases at V and 3 bases at J, with 12 bases between the two ends. Germline-derived CDR1 and CDR2 are SNHLY and FYNNEI. CDR3 protein: CASRDRSDYEQYF. DNA of the CDR3: TGTGCCAGCAGAGACAGGTCAGACTACGAGCAGTACTTC.